What follows are 8 T cell receptor beta chains derived from one specimen sequenced in a study of OX40 agonist ivuxolimab in advanced cancers. The method was immunoSEQ multiplex PCR; TCRdb's version includes in-frame clones alone and lacks a portion of them. This table has tens of thousands of clones, around 77% appearing once. The source material was CD4+ or CD8+ T cells sorted from blood, sampled in a trial of the OX40 agonist ivuxolimab. Receptors originate from an adult with an advanced solid tumor such as melanoma, head and neck, liver or kidney cancer.

The chain uses TRBV7-3 and TRBJ2-2, with D possibly being TRBD1 (6 bases). Germline assignment: CDR1 SGHTA and CDR2 FQGTGA. This CDR3 spans 16 amino acids. The V end lost 3 bases, the J end lost 6 bases, and 17 bases lay between the germline ends. This CDR3 reads CASSFSQGPQAGELFF. The DNA for the CDR3 is TGTGCCAGCAGCTTCTCACAGGGCCCACAGGCCGGGGAGCTGTTTTTT.

V and J are TRBV28 and TRBJ1-2; weak D call: TRBD1 (5 bases). V was pared by 5 bases and J by 8 bases, with 24 bases between. This CDR3 has 16 amino acids. Germline V gene sequence: CDR1 MDHEN, CDR2 SYDVKM. This CDR3 reads CASSESGTRAAGGYTF. In DNA, the CDR3 is TGTGCCAGCAGTGAAAGTGGGACGCGGGCGGCAGGAGGCTACACCTTC.

This chain joins TRBV2 and TRBJ2-3; D is uncertain. V lost 8 bases and J lost 1, with 7 bases in between. This CDR3 has 12 amino acids. Germline V gene lookup returns CDR1 SNHLY and CDR2 FYNNEI. The CDR3 sequence is CASARGTDTQYF. CDR3 DNA: TGTGCCAGCGCCCGGGGCACAGATACGCAGTATTTT.

The CDR3 bases are TGTGCCAGCAGTGACACCCGGTCCTCGGAGACCCAGTACTTC. Translation gives CASSDTRSSETQYF. The rearrangement links TRBV11-2 to TRBJ2-5; no reliable D call. Germline loops: CDR1 SGHAT, CDR2 FQNNGV. The CDR3 runs to 14 residues. The V end was cut by 6 bases, the J end by 5 bases, with 16 bases between.

This chain connects TRBV2 to TRBJ2-5; D might be TRBD2 (6 bases). This CDR3 contains 14 residues. V lost 4 bases and J lost 2, with 11 bases in between. Germline V gene lookup returns CDR1 SNHLY and CDR2 FYNNEI. The CDR3 DNA sequence: TGTGCCAGCAGTGCGGGACTGAATCAAGAGACCCAGTACTTC. It specifies CASSAGLNQETQYF. Full variable domain (remainder filled in from reference TRBV2 and TRBJ2-5): EPEVTQTPSHQVTQMGQEVILRCVPISNHLYFYWYRQILGQKVEFLVSFYNNEISEKSEIFDDQFSVERPDGSNFTLKIRSTKLEDSAMYFCASSAGLNQETQYFGPGTRLLVL.

This clone was picked up a small number of times. The chain joins TRBV27 to TRBJ2-7; 7 positions match TRBD1. This CDR3 is built from 15 residues. Germline loops: CDR1 MNHEY, CDR2 SMNVEV (reference sequence). V trimming: 5 bases; J trimming: 7 bases; junction bases outside the gene matches: 14. DNA of the CDR3: TGTGCCAGCAGTCCCCGACAGGGATCCGGAGGAGAGCAGTACTTC. It is translated as CASSPRQGSGGEQYF.

V is TRBV6-1 and J is TRBJ1-6, with 8 bases fitting TRBD1. Germline-derived CDR1 and CDR2 are MNHNS and SASEGT. This CDR3 is 16 amino acids long. V trimming: 3 bases; J trimming: 7 bases; junction bases outside the gene matches: 8. CDR3 residues: CASSDPGQGGNSPLHF. Written as DNA, the CDR3 is TGTGCCAGCAGTGACCCTGGACAGGGAGGCAATTCACCCCTCCACTTT.

The chain couples TRBV10-3 to TRBJ2-1; 14 bases are shared with TRBD2. In germline, CDR1 is ENHRY, CDR2 SYGVKD. This CDR3 has 16 amino acids. V lost 2 bases, J lost 12 bases, and 9 bases stayed unmatched. The CDR3 DNA is TGTGCCATCAGTGAGGAATCCGGGACTAGCGGGAGCCTGCAGTTCTTC. Amino acids: CAISEESGTSGSLQFF.